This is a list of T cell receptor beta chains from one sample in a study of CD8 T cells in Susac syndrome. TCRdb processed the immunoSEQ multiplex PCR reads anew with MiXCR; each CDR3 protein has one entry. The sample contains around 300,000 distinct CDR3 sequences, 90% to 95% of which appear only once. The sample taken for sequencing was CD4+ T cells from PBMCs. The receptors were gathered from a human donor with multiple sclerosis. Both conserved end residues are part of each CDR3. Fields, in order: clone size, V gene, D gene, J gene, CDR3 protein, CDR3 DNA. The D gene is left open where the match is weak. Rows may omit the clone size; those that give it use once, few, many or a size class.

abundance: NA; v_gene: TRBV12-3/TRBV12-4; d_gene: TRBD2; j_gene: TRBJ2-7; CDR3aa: CASSFRPRGLVAGGGNEQYF; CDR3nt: TGTGCCAGCAGTTTCAGGCCCAGGGGTCTGGTAGCGGGGGGGGGAAACGAGCAGTACTTC
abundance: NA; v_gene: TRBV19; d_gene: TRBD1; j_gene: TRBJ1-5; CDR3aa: CASSMRTGGIAQPQHF; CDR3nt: TGTGCCAGTAGTATGAGGACAGGGGGTATAGCTCAGCCCCAGCATTTT
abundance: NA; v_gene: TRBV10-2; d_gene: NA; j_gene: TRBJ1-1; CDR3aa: CASSSGDIEAFF; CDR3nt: TGCGCCAGCAGTTCCGGCGACATCGAAGCTTTCTTT
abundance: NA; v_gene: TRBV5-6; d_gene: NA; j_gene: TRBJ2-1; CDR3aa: CASNPGVRDEQFF; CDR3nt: TGTGCCAGCAACCCAGGGGTTAGGGATGAGCAGTTCTTC
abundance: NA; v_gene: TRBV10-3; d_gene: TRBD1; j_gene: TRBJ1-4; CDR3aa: CAIRDRDGEKLFF; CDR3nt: TGTGCCATCAGGGACAGGGACGGTGAAAAACTGTTTTTT
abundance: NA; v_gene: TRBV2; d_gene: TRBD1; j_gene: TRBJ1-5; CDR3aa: CASRNRGLGYSNQPQHF; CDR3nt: TGTGCCAGCAGGAACAGGGGCTTAGGATATAGCAATCAGCCCCAGCATTTT
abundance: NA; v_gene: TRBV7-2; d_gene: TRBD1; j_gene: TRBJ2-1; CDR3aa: CASSHAGTGDEQFF; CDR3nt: TGTGCCAGCAGCCATGCCGGGACAGGGGATGAGCAGTTCTTC
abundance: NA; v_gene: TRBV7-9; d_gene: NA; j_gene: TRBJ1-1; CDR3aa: CASSSITQAFF; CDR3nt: TGTGCCAGCAGCTCCATAACTCAGGCTTTCTTT
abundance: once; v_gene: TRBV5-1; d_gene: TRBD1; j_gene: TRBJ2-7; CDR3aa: CASSSQGASYEQYF; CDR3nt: TGCGCCAGCAGCTCCCAGGGGGCGTCCTACGAGCAGTACTTC
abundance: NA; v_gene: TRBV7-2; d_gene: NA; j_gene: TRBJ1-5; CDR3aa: CASSLDSGDQPQHF; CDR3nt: TGTGCCAGCAGCTTAGATTCAGGGGACCAGCCCCAGCATTTT
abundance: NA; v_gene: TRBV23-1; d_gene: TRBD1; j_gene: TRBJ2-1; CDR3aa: CASSRPRTGGRNYNEQFF; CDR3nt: TGCGCCAGCAGTCGGCCAAGGACAGGGGGCAGAAATTACAATGAGCAGTTCTTC
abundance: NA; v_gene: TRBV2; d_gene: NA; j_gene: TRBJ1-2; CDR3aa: CASSEGKYRGYTF; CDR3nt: TGTGCCAGCAGTGAAGGGAAGTACCGCGGCTACACCTTC
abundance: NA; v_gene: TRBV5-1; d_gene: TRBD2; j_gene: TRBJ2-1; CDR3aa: CASSDSWTSGGPYNEQFF; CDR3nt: TGCGCCAGCAGTGACAGTTGGACTAGCGGGGGTCCTTACAATGAGCAGTTCTTC
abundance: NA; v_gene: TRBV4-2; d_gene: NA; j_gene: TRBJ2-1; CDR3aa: CASGKRSSYNEQFF; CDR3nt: TGTGCCAGCGGAAAGCGGAGCTCCTACAATGAGCAGTTCTTC
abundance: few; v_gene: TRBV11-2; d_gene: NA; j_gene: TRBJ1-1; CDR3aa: CASSASGAWGTEAFF; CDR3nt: TGTGCCAGCAGCGCCAGCGGCGCCTGGGGCACTGAAGCTTTCTTT
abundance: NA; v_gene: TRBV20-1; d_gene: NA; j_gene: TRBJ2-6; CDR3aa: CSARDHSGSGANVLTF; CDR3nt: TGCAGTGCTAGAGATCACAGCGGCTCTGGGGCCAACGTCCTGACTTTC
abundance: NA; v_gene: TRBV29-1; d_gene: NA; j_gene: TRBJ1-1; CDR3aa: CSVEEGFGTEAFF; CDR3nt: TGCAGCGTTGAAGAAGGATTCGGCACTGAAGCTTTCTTT
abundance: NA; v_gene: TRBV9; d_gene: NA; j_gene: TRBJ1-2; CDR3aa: CASSASPVYGYTF; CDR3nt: TGTGCCAGCAGCGCCAGCCCGGTCTATGGCTACACCTTC
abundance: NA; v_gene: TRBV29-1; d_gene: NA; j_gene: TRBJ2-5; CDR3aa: CSVTGRAVRETQYF; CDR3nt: TGCAGCGTAACGGGCAGGGCTGTTCGGGAGACCCAGTACTTC
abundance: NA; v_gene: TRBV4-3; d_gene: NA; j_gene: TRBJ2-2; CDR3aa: CASSQDSRDGAGELFF; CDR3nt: TGCGCCAGCAGCCAAGACAGCAGGGACGGGGCCGGGGAGCTGTTTTTT
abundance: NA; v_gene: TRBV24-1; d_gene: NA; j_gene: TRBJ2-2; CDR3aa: CATSLEGNTGELFF; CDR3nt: TGTGCCACCAGTCTAGAAGGAAACACCGGGGAGCTGTTTTTT
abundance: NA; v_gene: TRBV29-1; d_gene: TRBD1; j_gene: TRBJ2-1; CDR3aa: CSGERTGIYNEQFF; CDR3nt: TGCAGCGGGGAGAGGACAGGGATATACAATGAGCAGTTCTTC
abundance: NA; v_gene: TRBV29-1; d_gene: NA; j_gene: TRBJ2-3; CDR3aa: CSVQPLGGTDTQYF; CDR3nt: TGCAGCGTCCAGCCTCTGGGCGGCACAGATACGCAGTATTTT
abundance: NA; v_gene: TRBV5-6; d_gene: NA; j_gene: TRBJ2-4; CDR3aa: CASSLNIKNIQYF; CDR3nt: TGTGCCAGCAGCTTGAACATTAAAAACATTCAGTACTTC
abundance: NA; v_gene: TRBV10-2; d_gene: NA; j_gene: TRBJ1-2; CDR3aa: CASSGEGRFNYGYTF; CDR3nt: TGCGCCAGCAGTGGGGAGGGGCGGTTTAACTATGGCTACACCTTC
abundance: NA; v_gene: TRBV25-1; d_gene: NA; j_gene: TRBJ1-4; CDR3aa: CASSESGSRGVELFF; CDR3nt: TGTGCCAGCAGTGAAAGTGGCAGCCGCGGAGTGGAACTGTTTTTT
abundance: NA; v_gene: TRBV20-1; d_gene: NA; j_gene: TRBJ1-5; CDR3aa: CSARGWGSQPQHF; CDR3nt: TGCAGTGCTAGGGGATGGGGTAGTCAGCCCCAGCATTTT
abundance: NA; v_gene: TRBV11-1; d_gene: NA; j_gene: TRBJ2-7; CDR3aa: CASSSEITASYEQYF; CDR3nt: TGTGCCAGCAGCTCCGAGATCACAGCGTCCTACGAGCAGTACTTC
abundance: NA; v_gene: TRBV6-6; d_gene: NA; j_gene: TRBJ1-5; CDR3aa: CASSSFGGAGQPQHF; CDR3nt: TGTGCCAGCAGTTCCTTCGGGGGGGCTGGTCAGCCCCAGCATTTT
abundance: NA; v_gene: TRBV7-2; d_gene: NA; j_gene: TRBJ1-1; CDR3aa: CASSIAGRDTEAFF; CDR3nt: TGTGCCAGCAGCATCGCCGGAAGGGATACTGAAGCTTTCTTT
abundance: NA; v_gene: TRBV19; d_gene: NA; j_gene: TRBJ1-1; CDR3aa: CASSFRGKNTEAFF; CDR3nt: TGTGCCAGTAGTTTTCGCGGGAAAAACACTGAAGCTTTCTTT
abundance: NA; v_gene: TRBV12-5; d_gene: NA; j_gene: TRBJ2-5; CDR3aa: CASANPKGRSAETQYF; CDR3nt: TGTGCTAGTGCCAACCCCAAAGGTCGTTCGGCGGAGACCCAGTACTTC
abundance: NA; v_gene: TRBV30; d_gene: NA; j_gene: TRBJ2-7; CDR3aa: CAWSVVSEQYF; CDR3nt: TGTGCCTGGAGTGTTGTCTCCGAGCAGTACTTC
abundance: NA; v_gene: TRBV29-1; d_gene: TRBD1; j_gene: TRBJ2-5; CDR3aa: CSAGTVGETQYF; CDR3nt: TGCAGCGCCGGGACAGTTGGAGAGACCCAGTACTTC
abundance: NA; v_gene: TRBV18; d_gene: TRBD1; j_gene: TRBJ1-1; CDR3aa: CASSPQTGVTEAFF; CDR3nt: TGTGCCAGCTCACCCCAGACAGGGGTGACTGAAGCTTTCTTT
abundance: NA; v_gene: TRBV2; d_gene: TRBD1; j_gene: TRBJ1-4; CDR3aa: CASSGTGGKEKLFF; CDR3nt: TGTGCCAGCAGTGGGACAGGGGGCAAAGAAAAACTGTTTTTT
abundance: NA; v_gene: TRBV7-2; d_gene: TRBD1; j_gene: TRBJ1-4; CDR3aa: CASNLAGQDNEKLFF; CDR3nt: TGTGCCAGCAACCTCGCGGGACAGGACAATGAAAAACTGTTTTTT
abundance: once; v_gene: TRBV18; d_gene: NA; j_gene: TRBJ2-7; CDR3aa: CASSPSYGDLNEQYF; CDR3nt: TGTGCCAGCTCACCGTCGTACGGAGACTTGAACGAGCAGTACTTC
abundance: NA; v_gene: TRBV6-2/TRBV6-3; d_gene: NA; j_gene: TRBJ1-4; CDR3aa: CASSRRGGNEKLFF; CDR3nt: TGTGCCAGCAGCCGCCGCGGGGGTAATGAAAAACTGTTTTTT
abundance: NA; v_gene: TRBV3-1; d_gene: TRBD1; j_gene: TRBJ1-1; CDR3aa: CASSPPTGIAEAFF; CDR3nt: TGTGCCAGCAGCCCCCCGACAGGGATCGCTGAAGCTTTCTTT
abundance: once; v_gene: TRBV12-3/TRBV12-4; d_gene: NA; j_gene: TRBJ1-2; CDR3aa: CASSFSRVGYGYTF; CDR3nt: TGTGCCAGCAGTTTCTCCAGGGTAGGATATGGCTACACCTTC
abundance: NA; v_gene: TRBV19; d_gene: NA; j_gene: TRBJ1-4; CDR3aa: CASCDRTTNEKLFF; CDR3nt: TGTGCCAGTTGCGACAGGACAACTAATGAAAAACTGTTTTTT
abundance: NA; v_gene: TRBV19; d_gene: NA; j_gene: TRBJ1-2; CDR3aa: CASETSNYGYTF; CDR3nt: TGTGCCAGTGAGACGTCTAACTATGGCTACACCTTC
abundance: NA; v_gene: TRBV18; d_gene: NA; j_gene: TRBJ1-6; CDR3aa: CASSPPGVKGNSPLHF; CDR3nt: TGTGCCAGCTCACCACCTGGGGTGAAGGGAAATTCACCCCTCCACTTT
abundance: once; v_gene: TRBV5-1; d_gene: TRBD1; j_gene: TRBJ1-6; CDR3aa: CASSWEDRGNSPLHF; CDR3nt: TGCGCCAGCAGCTGGGAGGACAGGGGTAATTCACCCCTCCACTTT
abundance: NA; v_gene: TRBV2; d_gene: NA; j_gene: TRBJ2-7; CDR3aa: CASSEALQVSYEQYF; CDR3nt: TGTGCCAGCAGTGAAGCGCTTCAGGTTTCCTACGAGCAGTACTTC
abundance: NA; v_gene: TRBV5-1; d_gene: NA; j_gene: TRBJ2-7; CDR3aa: CASSPSGKSSYEQYF; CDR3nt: TGCGCCAGCAGCCCCAGCGGCAAGAGCTCCTACGAGCAGTACTTC
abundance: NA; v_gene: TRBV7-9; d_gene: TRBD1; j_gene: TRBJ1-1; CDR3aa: CASSLRRGQGAMRGEAFF; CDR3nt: TGTGCCAGCAGCTTAAGGAGGGGGCAGGGGGCTATGAGAGGTGAAGCTTTCTTT
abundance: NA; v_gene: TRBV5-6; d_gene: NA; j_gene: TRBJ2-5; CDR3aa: CASSPYTSGTQYF; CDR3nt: TGTGCCAGCAGCCCGTATACCTCGGGGACCCAGTACTTC
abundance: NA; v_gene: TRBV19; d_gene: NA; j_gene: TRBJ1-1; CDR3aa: CASSGRLSGRNTEAFF; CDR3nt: TGTGCCAGTAGTGGCCGACTCTCAGGTAGGAACACTGAAGCTTTCTTT
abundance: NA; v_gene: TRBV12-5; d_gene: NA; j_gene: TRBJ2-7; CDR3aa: CASGSGTSQTF; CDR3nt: TGTGCTAGTGGATCCGGGACCTCCCAAACCTTC
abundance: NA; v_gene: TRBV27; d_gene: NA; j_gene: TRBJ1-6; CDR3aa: CASSPSNLGPLHF; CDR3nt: TGTGCCAGCAGTCCTTCGAATCTTGGACCCCTCCACTTT
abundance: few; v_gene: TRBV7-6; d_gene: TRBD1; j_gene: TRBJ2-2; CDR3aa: CASSAQGAGELFF; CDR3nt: TGTGCCAGCAGCGCACAGGGGGCCGGGGAGCTGTTTTTT
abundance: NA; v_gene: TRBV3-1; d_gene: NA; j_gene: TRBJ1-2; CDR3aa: CASSQRGGSGYGYTF; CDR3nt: TGTGCCAGCAGCCAACGTGGCGGCAGTGGCTATGGCTACACCTTC
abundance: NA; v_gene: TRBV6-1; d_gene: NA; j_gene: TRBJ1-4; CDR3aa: CASSEGTNEKLFF; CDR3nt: TGTGCCAGCAGTGAAGGGACTAATGAAAAACTGTTTTTT
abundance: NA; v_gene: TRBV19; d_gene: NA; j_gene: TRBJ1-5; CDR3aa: CASSMSARGNQPQHF; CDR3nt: TGTGCCAGTAGTATGTCGGCGCGTGGCAATCAGCCCCAGCATTTT
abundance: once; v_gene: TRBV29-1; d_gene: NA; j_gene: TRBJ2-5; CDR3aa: CSVCARGTQYF; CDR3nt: TGCAGCGTTTGCGCCCGGGGGACCCAGTACTTC